The rows below give T cell receptor beta chains drawn from one sample of a study of T-cell reconstitution after alpha-beta-depleted transplantation in children. Each CDR3 protein is one row after TCRdb ran MiXCR on the PCR reads. The table records 150,000 to 200,000 distinct CDR3 sequences, 5% to 7.5% of them present only once. The source was PBMCs, collected before TCRalphabeta/CD19-depleted stem cell transplant. These receptors were obtained from a girl in the first two years of life with combined immunodeficiency, due to receive a stem cell transplant. CDR3s include the opening cysteine and the closing phenylalanine or tryptophan. The D gene is left open where the match is weak. Clone sizes are given selectively: once, few, many, or a class where the clone is expanded.

J gene | D gene | V gene | clone size | CDR3 protein | CDR3 DNA
TRBJ2-7 | . | TRBV2 | many | CATWDRLYEQYF | TGTGCCACCTGGGACCGCCTCTACGAGCAGTACTTC
TRBJ1-1 | . | TRBV30 | . | CAWSPRRDTEAFF | TGTGCCTGGAGTCCTAGGAGGGACACTGAAGCTTTCTTT
TRBJ2-1 | TRBD2 | TRBV7-8 | many | CASSQSGAVYNEQFF | TGTGCCAGCAGTCAAAGCGGGGCCGTATACAATGAGCAGTTCTTC
TRBJ1-1 | . | TRBV5-1 | many | CASSRRKGLKADPNTEAFF | TGCGCCAGCAGCCGACGTAAAGGGCTCAAGGCCGATCCGAACACTGAAGCTTTCTTT
TRBJ2-2 | TRBD2 | TRBV7-9 | many | CAVGRLAGYSGELFF | TGTGCCGTTGGGCGGCTAGCGGGATATTCCGGGGAGCTGTTTTTT
TRBJ1-3 | . | TRBV12-3/TRBV12-4 | . | CASSLSHGAIYF | TGTGCCAGCAGTTTATCCCACGGCGCCATATATTTT
TRBJ2-5 | TRBD1 | TRBV20-1 | few | CSAETGLGRQETQYF | TGCAGTGCCGAGACAGGGCTTGGAAGGCAAGAGACCCAGTACTTC
TRBJ2-1 | TRBD1 | TRBV10-3 | few | CAISESSRLTGGNEQFF | TGTGCCATCAGTGAGTCCTCTCGACTGACAGGGGGCAATGAGCAGTTCTTC
TRBJ2-7 | . | TRBV29-1 | many | CSGQGFREQYF | TGCAGCGGGCAGGGTTTCAGAGAGCAGTACTTC
TRBJ2-7 | . | TRBV29-1 | many | CSVDTSYEQYF | TGCAGCGTTGACACCAGCTACGAGCAGTACTTC
TRBJ2-2 | . | TRBV7-8 | many | CASSPIRGGNTGELFF | TGTGCCAGCAGCCCGATTCGAGGGGGGAACACCGGGGAGCTGTTTTTT
TRBJ1-1 | . | TRBV7-6 | many | CASSLGGHAFF | TGTGCCAGCAGCTTAGGCGGGCACGCTTTCTTT
TRBJ2-1 | . | TRBV14 | few | CASSQDRTTGHEQFF | TGTGCCAGCAGCCAAGATCGGACAACAGGGCATGAGCAGTTCTTC
TRBJ2-7 | . | TRBV20-1 | many | CSVMTQSGLEQYF | TGCAGTGTAATGACGCAATCAGGGCTCGAGCAGTACTTC
TRBJ2-3 | TRBD1 | TRBV5-1 | many | CASSLGVGTATDTQYF | TGCGCCAGCAGCTTGGGGGTCGGGACAGCCACAGATACGCAGTATTTT
TRBJ2-2 | . | TRBV7-9 | once | CASSLRQAHTGELFF | TGTGCCAGCAGCCTAAGACAGGCCCACACCGGGGAGCTGTTTTTT
TRBJ2-1 | . | TRBV12-3/TRBV12-4 | . | CASSFPLAGQWVHEQFF | TGTGCCAGCAGTTTCCCCCTAGCAGGTCAGTGGGTCCATGAGCAGTTCTTC
TRBJ2-7 | . | TRBV4-1 | many | CASSSMSYDSYEQYF | TGCGCCAGCAGCTCCATGAGTTACGACTCCTACGAGCAGTACTTC
TRBJ1-1 | TRBD1 | TRBV2 | many | CASSGGQALTEAFF | TGTGCCAGCAGTGGGGGACAGGCGTTGACTGAAGCTTTCTTT
TRBJ2-7 | . | TRBV20-1 | many | CSASRLLYEQYF | TGCAGTGCTAGCAGGCTACTCTACGAGCAGTACTTC
TRBJ1-5 | . | TRBV5-4 | many | CASSKGGPNQPQHF | TGTGCCAGCAGCAAAGGGGGTCCCAATCAGCCCCAGCATTTT
TRBJ2-5 | . | TRBV12-3/TRBV12-4 | many | CASSRYKQETQYF | TGTGCCAGCAGCCGGTACAAGCAAGAGACCCAGTACTTC
TRBJ1-5 | . | TRBV30 | . | CAWSESSNQPQHF | TGTGCCTGGAGTGAAAGTAGCAATCAGCCCCAGCATTTT
TRBJ1-4 | . | TRBV6-5 | many | CASRRGGGPNEKLFF | TGTGCCAGCAGACGAGGGGGTGGCCCTAATGAAAAACTGTTTTTT
TRBJ2-7 | TRBD2 | TRBV4-3 | many | CASSPVVRGGYEQYF | TGCGCCAGCAGCCCAGTGGTGCGGGGGGGGTACGAGCAGTACTTC
TRBJ2-1 | . | TRBV20-1 | many | CTLTGGVGKRERAYNEQFF | TGCACCCTAACAGGGGGCGTAGGAAAGCGGGAGCGCGCCTACAATGAGCAGTTCTTC
TRBJ2-5 | . | TRBV5-1 | many | CASSLVSGQETQYF | TGCGCCAGCAGCTTGGTGTCAGGACAAGAGACCCAGTACTTC
TRBJ2-5 | TRBD1 | TRBV5-6 | many | CASSLANSPGQGSETQYF | TGTGCCAGCAGCTTGGCCAATTCTCCGGGACAGGGATCAGAGACCCAGTACTTC
TRBJ2-7 | TRBD1 | TRBV20-1 | many | CSARGDRVYYEQYF | TGCAGTGCTAGAGGCGACAGGGTGTACTACGAGCAGTACTTC
TRBJ1-2 | TRBD1 | TRBV5-1 | many | CASSSGQGARGYTF | TGCGCCAGCAGCTCCGGACAGGGGGCCAGAGGCTACACCTTC
TRBJ2-3 | . | TRBV5-1 | many | CASSPGFTDTQYF | TGCGCCAGCAGCCCCGGGTTCACAGATACGCAGTATTTT
TRBJ2-1 | . | TRBV7-2 | many | CASSREKGPLNYNEQFF | TGTGCCAGCAGCCGAGAAAAGGGGCCCCTGAACTACAATGAGCAGTTCTTC
TRBJ1-6 | TRBD1 | TRBV7-6 | many | CASSPQGSSYNSPLHF | TGTGCCAGCAGCCCACAGGGGAGCTCCTATAATTCACCCCTCCACTTT
TRBJ2-1 | TRBD2 | TRBV28 | many | CASSLYGTSGRIAEQFF | TGTGCCAGCAGTTTATACGGGACTAGCGGGAGAATTGCTGAGCAGTTCTTC
TRBJ2-7 | TRBD2 | TRBV7-6 | . | CASSLDTGGGYEQYF | TGTGCCAGCAGCTTAGATACGGGGGGGGGCTACGAGCAGTACTTC
TRBJ1-5 | . | TRBV29-1 | many | CSVSDSNQPQHF | TGCAGCGTCTCAGATAGCAATCAGCCCCAGCATTTT
TRBJ2-7 | TRBD2 | TRBV27 | few | CASSLLGGRGPYEQYF | TGTGCCAGCAGTCTTTTGGGAGGGAGGGGACCCTACGAGCAGTACTTC
TRBJ2-1 | TRBD2 | TRBV7-3 | . | CASNRTSGRYNEQFF | TGTGCCAGCAACCGGACTAGCGGCCGCTACAATGAGCAGTTCTTC
TRBJ2-1 | TRBD2 | TRBV11-2 | . | CASSLAGGRNEQFF | TGTGCCAGCAGCTTAGCGGGGGGAAGGAATGAGCAGTTCTTC
TRBJ1-3 | . | TRBV7-8 | many | CASSLAAGSSGNTIYF | TGTGCCAGCAGCTTAGCCGCAGGGAGCTCTGGAAACACCATATATTTT
TRBJ2-7 | . | TRBV3-1 | many | CASSQERFSYEQYF | TGTGCCAGCAGCCAAGAGCGGTTCTCCTACGAGCAGTACTTC
TRBJ2-1 | TRBD2 | TRBV12-3/TRBV12-4 | many | CASSLGTSGGPWNEQFF | TGTGCCAGCAGTTTGGGGACTAGCGGGGGACCTTGGAATGAGCAGTTCTTC
TRBJ2-1 | TRBD2 | TRBV29-1 | many | CSSWTSGGSYNEQFF | TGCAGCTCGTGGACTAGCGGGGGCTCCTACAATGAGCAGTTCTTC
TRBJ2-3 | TRBD2 | TRBV5-1 | many | CASSFKLDWTSAITDTQYF | TGCGCCAGCAGCTTCAAACTCGATTGGACTAGCGCGATCACAGATACGCAGTATTTT
TRBJ2-7 | TRBD1 | TRBV29-1 | many | CSVARQGYEQYF | TGCAGCGTTGCTAGACAGGGGTACGAGCAGTACTTC
TRBJ2-4 | TRBD2 | TRBV3-1 | many | CASSPYSGGRAKNIQYF | TGTGCCAGCAGCCCATATAGCGGGGGACGAGCCAAAAACATTCAGTACTTC
TRBJ2-3 | . | TRBV12-3/TRBV12-4 | many | CASSPDYILTDTQYF | TGTGCCAGCAGCCCTGACTACATTCTCACAGATACGCAGTATTTT
TRBJ2-1 | . | TRBV10-3 | many | CAISAREGAYNEQFF | TGTGCCATCAGTGCCCGGGAGGGGGCTTACAATGAGCAGTTCTTC
TRBJ2-7 | TRBD2 | TRBV7-8 | few | CASSGQSGRPSYEQYF | TGTGCCAGCAGCGGGCAAAGCGGGAGGCCCTCCTACGAGCAGTACTTC
TRBJ2-7 | . | TRBV4-2 | few | CASSQDAGVHLYEQYF | TGTGCCAGCAGCCAAGATGCAGGGGTCCATCTCTACGAGCAGTACTTC
TRBJ2-1 | . | TRBV29-1 | many | CSVDTGLMGEQFF | TGCAGCGTTGATACAGGCCTCATGGGGGAGCAGTTCTTC
TRBJ2-1 | . | TRBV2 | . | CASRPGPGNEQFF | TGTGCCAGCAGGCCCGGGCCGGGCAATGAGCAGTTCTTC
TRBJ2-1 | TRBD1 | TRBV10-3 | many | CAISEPGQGVHEQFF | TGTGCCATCAGTGAGCCGGGACAGGGGGTGCATGAGCAGTTCTTC
TRBJ2-7 | . | TRBV4-1 | many | CASSQGGRTEQYF | TGCGCCAGCAGCCAAGGAGGTAGGACCGAGCAGTACTTC
TRBJ1-5 | . | TRBV7-8 | . | CASSSQQMGSGHQPQHF | TGTGCCAGCAGCTCCCAACAAATGGGCTCAGGGCATCAGCCCCAGCATTTT